The text below deals with one T cell receptor (beta chain). Its cognate antigen is unknown. The junction and the germline gene differ at one end; a read error may be behind it. This entry comes from a study of T cell repertoires in cytomegalovirus infection. Turning to the study itself: Well-studied HLA-B-restricted CMV epitopes were used in the study alongside recently identified HLA-C-restricted ones. In public TCR beta signatures, there were indications of both CMV infection and matching HLA type.

The germline V gene encodes CDR1 SGHTA and CDR2 FQGNSA. This CDR3 is built from 13 residues. MiXCR, run by TCRdb on the reads, gives a single entry per CDR3 protein. The sample has roughly 150,000 distinct CDR3 sequences; approximately 21% are singletons. Whole-study findings and limits: Ex vivo, HLA-C-restricted CMV-specific TCR beta clonotypes prevailed over the rest of the response.

The clonotype originates from a human donor in good health (CMV status not recorded). Some clones in this sample may be carry-over from other donors' samples. The sample was CD8+ T cells from cultured PBMCs, taken from culture after CMV antigen stimulation. The chain is built from TRBV7-2 and TRBJ1-5, with TRBD1 matching over 7 bases. The CDR3 DNA sequence: TGTGCCAGCAGCGCCTGGACAGGTCAGCCCCAGCCTTTT. Protein: CASSAWTGQPQPF.